This TCR delta chain was sequenced in a study of Vδ1+ human thymocytes (dated by TCRdb to the late 2010s). Looking at the study overall: The study characterised mRNA-level TRG and TRD CDR3 repertoires of highly purified Vdelta1+ thymocytes from young children as a data resource. The multiplex-based CDR3 amplicon strategy had previously been validated against 5'RACE-based CDR3 amplicon generation methods. Overall results and qualifications from the work: Many TRG clonotypes were shared between donors (up to 6.9x10^3), whereas TRD repertoires were essentially private (max roughly 100 shared). In contrast to oligoclonal peripheral blood repertoires, thymic TRG and TRD repertoires appeared to be highly polyclonal with Gaussian CDR3 length distributions. Because no clustering by age or sex was observed, donors were not stratified by these variables in the analyses. Because unexpected Vdelta2 sequences could lead to misinterpretation of bulk repertoire data, the authors recommended using highly purified populations and validating at the single-cell level. Even though sort purity was high, approximately 21% of thymic TRD sequences were Vdelta2 (and few were Vdelta3), which was not the case for the peripheral blood Vdelta1+ controls.

The germline V and J ends show losses of 5 bases and 4 bases respectively, and no gene match explains 20 bases of the junction. The CDR3 holds 19 amino acids from the cysteine to the phenylalanine. The DNA shown is the 57-base CDR3, in frame from base 1. According to the germline V gene, CDR1 reads TSWWSYY and CDR2 reads QGS. RNA was isolated using the RNeasy mini kit, and reverse transcription was performed with Superscript III. CDR3 amplicons were produced by multiplex PCR using pooled V-gene forward primers and a constant-region reverse primer with Illumina adaptor overhangs. Amplicons were gel-purified, then indexed with Nextera index primers over approximately 8 extra PCR cycles and purified with AMPure XP beads. Libraries were sequenced on an Illumina MiSeq with paired-end 250 bp reads, dual indexing and around 22% PhiX spike-in. The original methods were these. FastQC was used to quality check the reads, while ea-utils fastq-join merged the TRG read pairs. IMGT/HighV-QUEST was used to annotate the sequences, only productive sequences with an unambiguous V-gene assignment were kept, and clonotypes were defined as sequences sharing an identical CDR3 sequence. For downstream analysis, the tools were VDJtools 1.1.1, tcR 2.2.3, Treemap and vegan Shannon diversity in R 3.4.4. TCRdb called clones afresh from the public reads with CATT; identical DNA rows were later merged. These V and J calls rely on TCRdb rather than the paper's analysis. This sample lists some 23,000 delta-chain clones; 29% were detected once. Together, the top ten hold 1.6% of the sample.

Thymic samples were depleted of alphabeta T cells, then CD3+ TCRVdelta1+ TCRVdelta2- thymocytes were FACS-sorted. The purity of the sorted Vdelta1+ thymocytes was between 98% and 99.6%. Thymic specimens came from seven to nine paediatric patients undergoing corrective cardiac surgery, aged from 5 days to 15 months. After the thymic tissue was dispersed, mononuclear cells were isolated using a Histopaque-1077 density gradient. The staining antibodies were anti-TCRVdelta1 clone TS8.2, anti-TCRVdelta2 clone B6, anti-CD3 clone HIT3a and anti-TCRalphabeta clone IP26. Concerning this clone: Its antigen has not been determined. There are no base qualities to consult, and no much larger clone falls within one base. The identical CDR3 is also encoded by other nucleotide sequences in the sample.

Sample: Vdelta1+ gamma-delta thymocytes from the thymus. This specimen's cell subset or site label, interpreted: FACS-sorted CD3+ TCRalphabeta- TCRVdelta1+ TCRVdelta2- thymocytes. The receptor chain draws on TRDV1 and TRDJ1; 9 nucleotides in the junction match TRDD3. The sequence was collected from a boy younger than two who had congenital heart surgery. CDR3 region: CALGPISYTGDTVRDKLIF. The nucleotide sequence is TGTGCTCTTGGGCCTATATCCTACACCGGGGATACGGTACGCGATAAACTCATCTTT.